The rows below give T cell receptor beta chains drawn from one sample of a study of cytomegalovirus exposure and HLA in healthy donors. Clones were read by immunoSEQ multiplex PCR, and TCRdb kept only the in-frame ones, dropping some. The table records 150,000 to 200,000 clones, around 78% of them present only once. Specimen: PBMCs. The source is a female donor in good health and CMV-seronegative. Each CDR3 is given with its conserved first and last residue. A D gene is named only where the DNA matches it firmly. Size tells how often a clone was seen (once, few, many) or the class of an expanded clone, and some rows leave it out.

clone_size	v_call	d_call	j_call	cdr3_nt	cdr3_aa
.	TRBV7-6	.	TRBJ2-5	TGTGCCAGCAGCTTGACCGTCCGGAAAGTAGGAGAAGAGACCCAGTACTTC	CASSLTVRKVGEETQYF
.	TRBV5-1	TRBD1	TRBJ2-1	TGCGCCAGCAAAGGGGGCGGCAATGAGCAGTTCTTC	CASKGGGNEQFF
once	TRBV6-6	.	TRBJ2-1	TGTGCCAGCAGTCACACCAATGAGCAGTTCTTC	CASSHTNEQFF
.	TRBV5-1	TRBD1	TRBJ1-2	TGCGCCAGCAGTGGGGACCTGGGACAGGTGTATGGCTACACCTTC	CASSGDLGQVYGYTF
.	TRBV11-2	.	TRBJ1-6	TGTGCCAGCACCCGGTGGGGGGAAGGATCACCCCTCCACTTT	CASTRWGEGSPLHF
few	TRBV4-2	TRBD2	TRBJ2-3	TGTGCCAGCAGCCAAGGACTAGCGGGAGGGCCGGGTACAGATACGCAGTATTTT	CASSQGLAGGPGTDTQYF
.	TRBV6-1	TRBD1	TRBJ2-5	TGTGCCAGCAGTGAATACTTTAGGGGACAGGGGAGCCAAGAGACCCAGTACTTC	CASSEYFRGQGSQETQYF
.	TRBV28	.	TRBJ1-5	TGTGCCAGCAGTAGCGACAGTTACAATCAGCCCCAGCATTTT	CASSSDSYNQPQHF
.	TRBV7-2	.	TRBJ2-1	TGTGCCAGCAGCTTAGTGAGCGAGCAGTTCTTC	CASSLVSEQFF
.	TRBV2	.	TRBJ1-1	TGTGCCAGCAATCTCCGGGAGAACACTGAAGCTTTCTTT	CASNLRENTEAFF
few	TRBV19	.	TRBJ1-1	TGTGCCAGTAGTACACAGAGCCAGGGTGAAGCTTTCTTT	CASSTQSQGEAFF
.	TRBV27	TRBD1	TRBJ2-7	TGTGCCAGCAGTCCCCCCGGCAGGGGGATATACGAGCAGTACTTC	CASSPPGRGIYEQYF
.	TRBV5-4	TRBD1	TRBJ1-6	TGTGCCAGCAGCTTCAACAGGGGAGATTCACCCCTCCACTTT	CASSFNRGDSPLHF
few	TRBV4-3	.	TRBJ2-7	TGCGCCAGCAGCCAAGACCGGGACATCCTTGCCTACGAGCAGTACTTC	CASSQDRDILAYEQYF
once	TRBV21-1	.	TRBJ2-7	TGTGCCAGCAGCGCACCGAAGTGTCTAGTAGGCGAGCAGTACTTC	CASSAPKCLVGEQYF
.	TRBV7-9	TRBD1	TRBJ1-2	TGTTCCAGCAGCCAAATCGGGACAGGGAACTATGGCTACACCTTC	CSSSQIGTGNYGYTF
.	TRBV18	TRBD2	TRBJ2-1	TGTGCCAGCTCACCACCGAATAGCGGGAGGTTTTACAATGAGCAGTTCTTC	CASSPPNSGRFYNEQFF
.	TRBV19	TRBD2	TRBJ2-2	TGTGCCAGTAGACCGTCAGGGACTAGACCCGGGGAGCTGTTTTTT	CASRPSGTRPGELFF
once	TRBV5-4	.	TRBJ2-7	TGTGCCAGCAGCGCCGAGATAATGAACGAGCAGTACTTC	CASSAEIMNEQYF
.	TRBV28	TRBD2	TRBJ2-1	TGTGCCAGCAGTCAACCGACTAGCGGGGTTTCCTACAATGAGCAGTTCTTC	CASSQPTSGVSYNEQFF
.	TRBV18	TRBD2	TRBJ2-1	TGTGCCAGCTCACCCTCGGGAGGGGGGACCCTCAATGAGCAGTTCTTC	CASSPSGGGTLNEQFF
.	TRBV6-4	TRBD2	TRBJ2-5	TGTGCCAGCAGTGAAAGCGGGAGGGCATCGGAGACCCAGTACTTC	CASSESGRASETQYF
.	TRBV28	.	TRBJ2-2	TGTGCCAGCAGTAGGGGCACCGGGGAGCTGTTTTTT	CASSRGTGELFF
.	TRBV5-4	TRBD1	TRBJ1-6	TGTGCCAGCAGCTCCAGGGGGATCTATAATTCACCCCTCCACTTT	CASSSRGIYNSPLHF
.	TRBV18	.	TRBJ2-5	TGTGCCAGCTCACCATTAGGTACAGGGGAGACCCAGTACTTC	CASSPLGTGETQYF
.	TRBV5-1	TRBD2	TRBJ2-3	TGCGCCAGCAGCTTGGGGACTAGCGGGGGGGCCGATACGCAGTATTTT	CASSLGTSGGADTQYF
few	TRBV30	TRBD2	TRBJ2-1	TGTGCCTGGAGTGTGGCTAGCGGACTCTACAATGAGCAGTTCTTC	CAWSVASGLYNEQFF
once	TRBV9	TRBD2	TRBJ2-7	TGTGCCAGCAGCGTCGGTAGCGGGAGGGCCGGTTACGAGCAGTACTTC	CASSVGSGRAGYEQYF
once	TRBV9	TRBD1	TRBJ1-4	TGTGCCAGCAGCGCTCCGAGGGGGCCGATTAATGAAAAACTGTTTTTT	CASSAPRGPINEKLFF
.	TRBV10-3	.	TRBJ2-3	TGTGCCACCGGACAAACAGATACGCAGTATTTT	CATGQTDTQYF
few	TRBV30	TRBD1	TRBJ1-1	TGTGCCTGGAACCGAGACAGGGTGGAAACTGAAGCTTTCTTT	CAWNRDRVETEAFF
few	TRBV27	TRBD2	TRBJ2-7	TGTGCCAGCAGTTCGACTAGCGGGGGGTCCTACGAGCAGTACTTC	CASSSTSGGSYEQYF
.	TRBV18	.	TRBJ1-2	TGTGCCAGCTCAGAGAGCGGGGGTGATGGCTACACCTTC	CASSESGGDGYTF
.	TRBV27	TRBD2	TRBJ2-2	TGTGCCAGCAGTTTATTTGGACTAGCTGGAAGGGGCGACGGGGAGCTGTTTTTT	CASSLFGLAGRGDGELFF
.	TRBV5-8	TRBD1	TRBJ2-3	TGTGCCAGCAGCTTGGGGGGGACAGACTATCCTGATACAGATACGCAGTATTTT	CASSLGGTDYPDTDTQYF
.	TRBV19	TRBD1	TRBJ2-2	TGTGCCAGTCGAAACACCGGGACAGGAGGCGGGGAGCTGTTTTTT	CASRNTGTGGGELFF
.	TRBV27	.	TRBJ2-1	TGTGCCAGCAGTCGTACGGGAACCTCCTACAATGAGCAGTTCTTC	CASSRTGTSYNEQFF
.	TRBV20-1	.	TRBJ1-1	TGCAGTGCTAGAGATTTATTTGAAGCTTTCTTT	CSARDLFEAFF
.	TRBV7-2	TRBD2	TRBJ2-3	TGTGCCAGCAGCCCCCCCGGGACTAGCGGGAGAACGGATACGCAGTATTTT	CASSPPGTSGRTDTQYF
.	TRBV30	.	TRBJ2-6	TGTGCCTGGAGTAGGGACATAGGGGCCAACGGCCTGACTTTC	CAWSRDIGANGLTF
.	TRBV30	.	TRBJ2-7	TGTGCCTGGAGTGTCCTCTACGAGCAGTACTTC	CAWSVLYEQYF
.	TRBV5-8	TRBD1	TRBJ1-5	TGTGCCAGCAGTTCCTGGGACAGGGGACCTCAGCCCCAGCATTTT	CASSSWDRGPQPQHF